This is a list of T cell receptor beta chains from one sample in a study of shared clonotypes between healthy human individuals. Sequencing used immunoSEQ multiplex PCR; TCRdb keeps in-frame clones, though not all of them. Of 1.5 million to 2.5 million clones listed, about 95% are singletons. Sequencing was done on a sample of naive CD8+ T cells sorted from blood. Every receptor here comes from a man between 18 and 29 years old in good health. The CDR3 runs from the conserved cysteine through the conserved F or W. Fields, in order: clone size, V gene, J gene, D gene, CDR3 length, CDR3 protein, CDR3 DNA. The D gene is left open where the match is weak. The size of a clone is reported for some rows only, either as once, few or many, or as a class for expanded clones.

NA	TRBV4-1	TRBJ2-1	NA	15	CASSLVSGSYNEQFF	TGCGCCAGCAGCCTCGTATCGGGCTCCTACAATGAGCAGTTCTTC
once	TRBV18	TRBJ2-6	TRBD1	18	CASSLTGGVLTGANVLTF	TGTGCCAGCTCACTGACAGGGGGCGTTTTGACCGGGGCCAACGTCCTGACTTTC
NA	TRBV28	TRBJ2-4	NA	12	CASMRAKNIQYF	TGTGCCAGCATGAGAGCCAAAAACATTCAGTACTTC
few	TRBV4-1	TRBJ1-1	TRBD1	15	CASSQEGQGNTEAFF	TGCGCCAGCAGCCAAGAGGGACAGGGGAACACTGAAGCTTTCTTT
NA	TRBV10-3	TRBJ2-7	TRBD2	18	CAISELLAGGTRSYEQYF	TGTGCCATCAGTGAGCTACTAGCGGGAGGGACACGTTCCTACGAGCAGTACTTC
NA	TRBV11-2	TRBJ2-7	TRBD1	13	CASSWGTGYEQYF	TGTGCCAGCAGCTGGGGGACAGGGTACGAGCAGTACTTC
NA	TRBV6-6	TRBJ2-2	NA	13	CASTPMGPGELFF	TGTGCCAGCACCCCAATGGGGCCCGGGGAGCTGTTTTTT
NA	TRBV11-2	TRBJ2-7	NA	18	CASSSQGNRDGDSYEQYF	TGTGCCAGCAGCTCCCAGGGAAACCGGGACGGCGACTCCTACGAGCAGTACTTC
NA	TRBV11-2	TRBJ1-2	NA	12	CASRSGRDGYTF	TGTGCCAGCAGGTCCGGGAGAGATGGCTACACCTTC
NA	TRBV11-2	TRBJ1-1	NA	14	CASSLEVVPGVAFF	TGTGCCAGCAGCTTAGAGGTGGTCCCCGGGGTAGCTTTCTTT
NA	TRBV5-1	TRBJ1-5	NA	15	CASSPTARGDQPQHF	TGCGCCAGCAGCCCTACGGCACGGGGCGATCAGCCCCAGCATTTT
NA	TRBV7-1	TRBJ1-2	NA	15	CASSPSWGAGYGYTF	TGTGCCAGCAGCCCGAGTTGGGGGGCGGGCTATGGCTACACCTTC
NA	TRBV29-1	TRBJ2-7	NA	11	CSVEDQGEQYF	TGCAGCGTTGAAGATCAAGGAGAGCAGTACTTC
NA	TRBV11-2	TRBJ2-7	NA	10	CASSTIEQYF	TGTGCCAGTTCTACTATAGAGCAGTACTTC
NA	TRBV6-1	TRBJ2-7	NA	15	CASSEEGFFSYEQYF	TGTGCCAGCAGTGAAGAGGGGTTTTTTTCCTACGAGCAGTACTTC
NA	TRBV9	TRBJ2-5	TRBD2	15	CASSVGREWRETQYF	TGTGCCAGCAGCGTAGGGCGGGAGTGGCGAGAGACCCAGTACTTC
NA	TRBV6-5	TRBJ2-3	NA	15	CASSSVAVSTDTQYF	TGTGCCAGCAGTTCGGTAGCAGTAAGCACAGATACGCAGTATTTT
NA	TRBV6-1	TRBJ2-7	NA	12	CASSSHSYEQYF	TGTGCCAGCAGTTCGCACTCGTACGAGCAGTACTTC
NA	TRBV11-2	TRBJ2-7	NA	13	CASSPLSPYEQYF	TGTGCCAGCAGCCCCTTGTCTCCGTACGAGCAGTACTTC
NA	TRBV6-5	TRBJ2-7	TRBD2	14	CASSPGLLSYEQYF	TGTGCCAGCAGTCCGGGACTACTATCCTACGAGCAGTACTTC
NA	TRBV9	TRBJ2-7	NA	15	CASSVGTVRGDEQYF	TGTGCCAGCAGCGTCGGGACGGTCCGAGGAGACGAGCAGTACTTC
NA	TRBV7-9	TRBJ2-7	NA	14	CASSLLGNTYEQYF	TGTGCCAGCAGCTTACTAGGGAACACCTACGAGCAGTACTTC
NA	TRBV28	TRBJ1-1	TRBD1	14	CASSLHRGNTEAFF	TGTGCCAGCAGTTTACACAGGGGAAACACTGAAGCTTTCTTT
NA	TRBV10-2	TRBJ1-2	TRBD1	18	CASSGFRDRGQGDYGYTF	TGCGCCAGCAGTGGGTTCCGAGACAGGGGGCAAGGCGACTATGGCTACACCTTC
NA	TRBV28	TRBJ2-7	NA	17	CASSSLYAGQTNYEQYF	TGTGCCAGCAGTTCCCTTTACGCGGGACAGACTAACTACGAGCAGTACTTC
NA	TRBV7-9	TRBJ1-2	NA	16	CASSQLTTGWVYGYTF	TGTGCCAGCAGCCAGTTGACGACAGGCTGGGTCTATGGCTACACCTTC
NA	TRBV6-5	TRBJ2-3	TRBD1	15	CASSPRQGGPDTQYF	TGTGCCAGCAGTCCGAGACAGGGGGGGCCAGATACGCAGTATTTT
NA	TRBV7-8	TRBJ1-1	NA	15	CASSLLDTMNTEAFF	TGTGCCAGCAGCTTATTGGACACCATGAACACTGAAGCTTTCTTT
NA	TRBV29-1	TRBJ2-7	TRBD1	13	CSVSGTDVYEQYF	TGCAGCGTTTCCGGGACAGATGTATACGAGCAGTACTTC
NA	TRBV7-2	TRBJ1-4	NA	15	CASSLANVANEKLFF	TGTGCCAGCAGCTTAGCGAATGTAGCGAATGAAAAACTGTTTTTT
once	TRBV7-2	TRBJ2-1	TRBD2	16	CASSLAWRGGYNEQFF	TGTGCCAGCAGCTTAGCGTGGCGGGGGGGTTACAATGAGCAGTTCTTC
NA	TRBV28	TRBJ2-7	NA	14	CASTNGGQSYEQYF	TGTGCCAGCACCAACGGGGGGCAGTCCTACGAGCAGTACTTC
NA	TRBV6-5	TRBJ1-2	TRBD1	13	CASSYGTGREITF	TGTGCCAGCAGTTACGGGACAGGACGCGAGATCACCTTC
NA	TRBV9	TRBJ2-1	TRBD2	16	CASSGLAGDKPNEQFF	TGTGCCAGCAGCGGACTAGCGGGGGACAAACCCAATGAGCAGTTCTTC
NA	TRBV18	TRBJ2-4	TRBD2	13	CASSMAGENIQYF	TGTGCCAGCTCGATGGCGGGGGAAAACATTCAGTACTTC
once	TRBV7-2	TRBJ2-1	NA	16	CASSLEGGALHNEQFF	TGTGCCAGCAGCTTAGAAGGGGGGGCCCTACACAATGAGCAGTTCTTC
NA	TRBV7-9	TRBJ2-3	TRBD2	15	CASSLVTSGRDTQYF	TGTGCCAGCAGCTTAGTGACTAGCGGGAGAGATACGCAGTATTTT